These T cell receptor beta chains were read from a single sample in a study of cytomegalovirus exposure and HLA in healthy donors. Sequenced by immunoSEQ multiplex PCR; TCRdb stores in-frame clones only, minus some. The sample contains under 150,000 clones, 73% of which appear only once. The sample comprised PBMCs. The receptors originated from a human donor in good health. CDR3s leave out the opening cysteine and the closing phenylalanine or tryptophan. Each record gives: CDR3 protein, D gene, clone size, CDR3 length, V gene. D genes are given only for firm matches. Clone sizes are given selectively: once, few, many, or a class where the clone is expanded.

ASKVLAGGQETQY,TRBD2,NA,13,TRBV19
ASSLVLAGLYNEQF,TRBD2,NA,14,TRBV7-9
ASSPSGVRTNEQF,NA,NA,13,TRBV7-3
ASIRTVNSNQPQH,NA,NA,13,TRBV28
ASSLVGTGFYEQY,TRBD1,NA,13,TRBV7-2
ASSTPAGTYNEQF,NA,once,13,TRBV27
AWSDSYEQY,NA,few,9,TRBV30
ASSGQPNQPQH,NA,NA,11,TRBV6-1
ASSPRDRAVGSYEQY,TRBD1,NA,15,TRBV18
ASSLGGGGAYEQY,TRBD2,few,13,TRBV7-2
ASSVGEGSYNEQF,TRBD2,NA,13,TRBV5-1
ASSPHPTHYLF,NA,few,11,TRBV18
ASSYRDNQAYEQY,NA,NA,13,TRBV6-5
AISPGGRTGELF,TRBD1,NA,12,TRBV10-3
AGRGHTEAF,NA,NA,9,TRBV21-1